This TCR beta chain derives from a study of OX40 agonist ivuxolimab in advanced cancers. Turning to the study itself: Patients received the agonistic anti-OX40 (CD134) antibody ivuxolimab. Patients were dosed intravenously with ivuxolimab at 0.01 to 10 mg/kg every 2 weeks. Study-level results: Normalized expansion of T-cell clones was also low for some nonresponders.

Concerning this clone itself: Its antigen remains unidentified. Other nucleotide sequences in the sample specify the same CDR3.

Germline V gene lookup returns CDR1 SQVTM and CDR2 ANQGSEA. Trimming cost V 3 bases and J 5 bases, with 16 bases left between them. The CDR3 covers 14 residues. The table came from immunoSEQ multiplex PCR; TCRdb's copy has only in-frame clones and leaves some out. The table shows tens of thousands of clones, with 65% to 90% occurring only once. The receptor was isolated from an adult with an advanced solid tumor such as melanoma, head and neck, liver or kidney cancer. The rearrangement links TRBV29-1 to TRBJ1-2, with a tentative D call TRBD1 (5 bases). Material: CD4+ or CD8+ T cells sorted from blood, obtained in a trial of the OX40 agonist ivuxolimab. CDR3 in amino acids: CSVDIPPGGYGYTF. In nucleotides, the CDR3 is TGCAGCGTTGATATCCCTCCGGGGGGTTATGGCTACACCTTC.